This TCR beta chain was recorded in a study of blood T cell repertoires in COVID-19. Study in general: COVID-19 samples from acute and convalescent phases originated in the United States, Italy and Spain.

Germline values: CDR1 SGHAT, CDR2 FQNNGV. V was cut by 5 bases and J by 2 bases, with 16 bases left in between. The CDR3 runs to 16 residues. Authors' processing steps: Amplifying reference gene primers gave estimates of nucleated cell counts. Sequencing was performed with immunoSEQ multiplex PCR; in TCRdb, only in-frame clones are kept and a portion is missing. V, J and clone size are taken as reported in that table, and D and trimming were inferred from the DNA itself. The sample has roughly 230,000 clones, roughly 84% seen once; the top ten hold 3.6%. This TCR derives from a woman of 80 years or more with acute or convalescent COVID-19. This chain uses TRBV11-2 with TRBJ2-1, with a weak D call TRBD2 (6 bases). The sequencing sample was made of peripheral blood. In DNA form, the CDR3 reads TGTGCCAGCAGCATCTCCGGGACTGTAACCTACAATGAGCAGTTCTTC. This sequence encodes CASSISGTVTYNEQFF.